The clone carrying this T cell receptor (beta chain) was seen a handful of times. Its antigen is as yet unknown. Profiled with immunoSEQ multiplex PCR; TCRdb holds only in-frame clones, not every one. Here the sample spans about 49,000 clones, 85% being singletons. The data belong to a study of OX40 agonist ivuxolimab in advanced cancers. Study summary: Those treated in dose escalation had hepatocellular carcinoma, melanoma, renal cell cancer or head and neck cancer. Whole-study findings and limits: The average count of expanded clones was higher among CD8+ T cells than among CD4+.

CDR1 and CDR2 from the germline V gene are KGHSH and LQKENI. The CDR3 runs 15 residues. V shed 6 bases, J shed 1 base, and the junction held 4 bases outside the gene matches. The sequencing here drew on CD4+ or CD8+ T cells sorted from blood, taken in a trial of the OX40 agonist ivuxolimab. The origin of this receptor is an adult with an advanced solid tumor such as melanoma, head and neck, liver or kidney cancer. The chain is built from TRBV18 and TRBJ2-2, with 8 bases matching TRBD2. CDR3 in DNA: TGTGCCAGCTCCGGGCTAGCGGGGAACACCGGGGAGCTGTTTTTT. It is translated as CASSGLAGNTGELFF. The full variable domain, completed using reference TRBV18 and TRBJ2-2, is NAGVMQNPRHLVRRRGQEARLRCSPMKGHSHVYWYRQLPEEGLKFMVYLQKENIIDESGMPKERFSAEFPKEGPSILRIQQVVRGDSAAYFCASSGLAGNTGELFFGEGSRLTVL.